Shown below are 10 T cell receptor beta chains from a single sample sequenced in a study of cytomegalovirus exposure and HLA in healthy donors. Amplification used 60 Vbeta primers and 13 Jbeta primers. Here immunoSEQ multiplex PCR was the method, and the copy in TCRdb shows in-frame clones only, minus some. Of 90,000 or so clones listed, 65% to 90% were seen once; the top ten hold roughly 3.5%. Sequencing used PBMCs. These receptors all stem from a man aged 25 to 40 in good health and CMV-seropositive.

This rearrangement joins TRBV5-6 to TRBJ2-7; 7 bases are a match to TRBD2. CDR1 is SGHDT and CDR2 is YYEEEE in the germline V gene. This CDR3 has 15 residues. Trimming at V came to 0 bases and at J to 2 bases, leaving 5 bases not matched to a gene. CDR3 bases: TGTGCCAGCAGCTTGGGACTAGCTGGAGCCTACGAGCAGTACTTC. The encoded protein is CASSLGLAGAYEQYF.

CDR3 region: CASSAGHLSYEQYF. The DNA for the CDR3 is TGTGCCAGCAGTGCGGGACACCTCTCCTACGAGCAGTACTTC. The chain links TRBV2 to TRBJ2-7, with TRBD1 as a possible D gene (6 bases). Germline lookup yields CDR1 SNHLY and CDR2 FYNNEI. The CDR3 spans 14 residues. V dropped 4 bases and J dropped 0 bases, with 10 bases sitting between them.

V gene TRBV6-1 combines with J gene TRBJ2-3; TRBD1 matches at 7 bases. CDR3 length: 12 residues. Germline-derived CDR1 and CDR2 are MNHNS and SASEGT. V lost 6 bases and J lost 3; bases outside the gene matches: 0. This chain's CDR3 is CASSRGTDTQYF. In nucleotides, the CDR3 is TGTGCCAGCAGCAGGGGGACAGATACGCAGTATTTT.

This clone has a single count. CDR3: CASSQVGRRSTDTQYF. The DNA of the CDR3 is TGCGCCAGCAGCCAAGTTGGTAGGCGGAGCACAGATACGCAGTATTTT. This chain uses TRBV4-1 with TRBJ2-3; D call uncertain. Trimming removed 1 base from V and 0 bases from J, with 11 bases in between. Germline V lookup: CDR1 MGHRA, CDR2 YSYEKL. The CDR3 loop spans 16 amino acids.

V gene TRBV6-5 combines with J gene TRBJ1-2; possible D gene TRBD1, 6 bases. Germline V gene data show CDR1 as MNHEY and CDR2 as SVGAGI. This CDR3 spans 16 amino acids. V was shortened by 4 bases and J by 0 bases, with 15 bases between the two germline ends. CDR3 sequence reads: CASSLREGVANYGYTF. The CDR3 DNA reads TGTGCCAGCAGTTTAAGGGAGGGGGTAGCTAACTATGGCTACACCTTC.

The V and J genes are TRBV6-1 and TRBJ2-1, with D possibly TRBD1 on 6 matching bases. V lost 4 bases and J lost 8, with 15 bases in between. Germline V CDR1 and CDR2: MNHNS, SASEGT. CDR3 length: 14 residues. The DNA of the CDR3 is TGTGCCAGCAGTGGGGGGCTAGCTCGGCATGAGCAGTTCTTC. This gives the protein CASSGGLARHEQFF.

This clone was found once. This sequence joins TRBV7-9 and TRBJ2-1; 9 bases are a match to TRBD1. The CDR3 runs to 15 residues. Germline V gene sequence: CDR1 SEHNR, CDR2 FQNEAQ (reference sequence). V lost 1 base and J lost 4; bases outside the gene matches: 2. CDR3 DNA: TGTGCCAGCAGCTTAGTCGGGACAGGGTACAATGAGCAGTTCTTC. Protein product: CASSLVGTGYNEQFF.

This clone was observed once. The chain links TRBV28 to TRBJ2-7, with 8 bases lining up with TRBD1. Trimming took 1 base from V and 4 from J; bases not matched to a gene: 6. The CDR3 totals 15 residues. Germline V lookup: CDR1 MDHEN, CDR2 SYDVKM. The CDR3 DNA is TGTGCCAGCAGTTTATATGGGACAGGACCTTACGAGCAGTACTTC. Its translation is CASSLYGTGPYEQYF.

The rearrangement uses TRBV28 and TRBJ1-3, with 9 bases matching TRBD1. Germline V gene data show CDR1 as MDHEN and CDR2 as SYDVKM. The CDR3 is 18 amino acids. V lost 5 bases to trimming and J lost 0 bases; unmatched junction nucleotides: 11. The CDR3 sequence: CASSLPPGTGNSGNTIYF. CDR3 DNA: TGTGCCAGCAGTCTGCCCCCCGGGACAGGGAACTCTGGAAACACCATATATTTT.

The chain employs TRBV6-5 and TRBJ1-1, with 10 nucleotides matching TRBD1. Germline V gene lookup returns CDR1 MNHEY and CDR2 SVGAGI. J was trimmed by 5 bases and V by 10 bases; bases with no gene match: 4. There are 12 residues in the CDR3. For the CDR3, the DNA is TGTGCCACCCGGACAGGGGGAACTGAAGCTTTCTTT. Translation: CATRTGGTEAFF.